The 18 T cell receptor beta chains reported below all come from one sample, sequenced in a study of neoadjuvant anti-PD-1 for oral cavity cancer. Time point: after neoadjuvant nivolumab, at surgical resection. The protocol was immunoSEQ multiplex PCR, while the TCRdb copy is restricted to in-frame clones and leaves out a portion. The sample consists of 8,000 to 10,000 clones, roughly 74% of them appearing once. The material was PBMCs, obtained after nivolumab (anti-PD-1) treatment. These receptors originate from a person aged 35-79 years with oral cavity squamous cell carcinoma.

The CDR3 sequence: CASSYYGTDTEAFF. In DNA, the CDR3 is TGTGCCAGCAGTTACTACGGGACAGACACTGAAGCTTTCTTT. The genes are TRBV6-5 and TRBJ1-1, with TRBD1 identical over 7 bases. Unmatched junction bases numbered 2, after V lost 1 base and J lost 3 bases. CDR3 length equals 14 residues. Germline V lookup: CDR1 MNHEY, CDR2 SVGAGI.

This clone was counted between two and nine times. The rearrangement links TRBV7-2 to TRBJ2-2, with 9 positions matching TRBD2. CDR3 length: 15 residues. CDR1 and CDR2 (germline): SGHTA, FQGNSA. The V segment lost 6 bases and the J segment 3 bases; nucleotides outside the gene matches: 5. The CDR3 loop reads CASRETSGYTGELFF. The DNA of the CDR3 is TGTGCCAGCAGAGAGACTAGCGGATACACCGGGGAGCTGTTTTTT.

This chain uses TRBV13 with TRBJ1-6; the D is unclear. The germline CDR1 and CDR2 sequences are PRHDT and FYEKMQ (reference sequence). The V end was cut by 3 bases, the J end by 0 bases, with 9 bases between. The CDR3 consists of 16 residues. The CDR3 region has the DNA TGTGCCAGCAGCTTTTACCTGAGCTCCTATAATTCACCCCTCCACTTT. Translated: CASSFYLSSYNSPLHF.

The chain is built from TRBV30 and TRBJ2-2; a weak D match, TRBD2 (5 bases). The CDR3 has 15 amino acids. Trimming left V 0 bases short and J 5 bases short, with 13 bases between. The germline V gene has CDR1 GTSNPN and CDR2 SVGIG (reference sequence). CDR3 sequence reads: CAWSVNFGGTGELFF. CDR3 nucleotide sequence: TGTGCCTGGAGTGTAAATTTTGGAGGTACCGGGGAGCTGTTTTTT.

The chain carries TRBV4-2 and TRBJ1-1; the D gene is possibly TRBD1 (6 bases). Germline V lookup: CDR1 LGHNA, CDR2 YNFKEQ. The CDR3 runs 15 residues. V shed 4 bases and J shed 0 bases, with 12 bases lying between them. In nucleotides, the CDR3 is TGTGCCAGCAGCCCTAGACAGGTCATGAACACTGAAGCTTTCTTT. This codes for CASSPRQVMNTEAFF.

The chain couples TRBV9 to TRBJ1-3; D may be TRBD1 (5 bases). The germline CDR1 and CDR2 sequences are SGDLS and YYNGEE. The CDR3 loop spans 16 amino acids. The V gene lost 0 bases and the J gene lost 0 bases, with 10 bases spanning the gap. The CDR3 DNA is TGTGCCAGCAGCGTAGGCGGGGGAATCTCTGGAAACACCATATATTTT. As protein: CASSVGGGISGNTIYF.

This sequence joins TRBV4-3 and TRBJ2-3; 8 bases are shared with TRBD2. Trimming removed 4 bases from V and 5 bases from J; junction bases left unmatched: 14. This CDR3 is 17 amino acids long. Germline CDR1 and CDR2: LGHNA and YSLEER. The CDR3 DNA sequence: TGCGCCAGCAGCCCCATCCCCCGGGGGGGTGGAAGAGATACGCAGTATTTT. Translation: CASSPIPRGGGRDTQYF.

V usage is TRBV4-1 and J usage is TRBJ2-2, with TRBD2 identical over 7 bases. Germline-derived CDR1 and CDR2 are MGHRA and YSYEKL. CDR3 length: 18 amino acids. V was pared by 1 base and J by 3 bases, with 11 bases of the junction left unmatched. The CDR3 region has the DNA TGCGCCAGCAGCCAAGTTGCCCGCGCCGGGGGGTACACCGGGGAGCTGTTTTTT. This encodes CASSQVARAGGYTGELFF.

CDR3 in DNA: TGTGCCAGCAGCTTAGACGGCGACTCTGGAAACACCATATATTTT. Protein sequence: CASSLDGDSGNTIYF. The chain links TRBV11-3 to TRBJ1-3; the D is unclear. V lost 0 bases and J lost 0, with 6 bases in between. The CDR3 totals 15 residues. CDR1 SGHNT and CDR2 YENEEA come from the germline V gene.

The CDR3 spells CASSLRPPGATNEKLFF. CDR3 sequence (DNA): TGTGCCAGCAGCCTAAGACCCCCGGGGGCAACTAATGAAAAACTGTTTTTT. The V and J genes are TRBV7-8 and TRBJ1-4, with D possibly matching TRBD1 (5 bases). The V end was cut by 5 bases, the J end by 0 bases, with 16 bases between. Germline V gene lookup returns CDR1 SGHVS and CDR2 FQNEAQ. There are 17 residues in the CDR3. Full variable domain (remainder filled in from reference TRBV7-8 and TRBJ1-4): GAGVSQSPRYKVAKRGQDVALRCDPISGHVSLFWYQQALGQGPEFLTYFQNEAQLDKSGLPSDRFFAERPEGSVSTLKIQRTQQEDSAVYLCASSLRPPGATNEKLFFGSGTQLSVL.

The rearrangement uses TRBV2 and TRBJ1-5; D gene uncertain. The germline V and J ends were trimmed by 3 bases and 4 bases, with 10 bases remaining between them. The CDR3 sequence is 14 residues long. The germline CDR1 and CDR2 sequences are SNHLY and FYNNEI. The CDR3 nucleotides read TGTGCCAGCAGTGACCTACGGAATAATCAGCCCCAGCATTTT. This codes for CASSDLRNNQPQHF.

This clone was counted a few times. The V call is TRBV6-5, the J call TRBJ1-2, with D unclear. Germline V lookup: CDR1 MNHEY, CDR2 SVGAGI. The V and J ends lost 7 bases and 8 bases respectively, with 14 bases between them. This CDR3 is 12 amino acids long. The DNA of the CDR3 is TGTGCCAGCACCTCGGGAGGGCGCGGCTACACCTTC. Translated, it gives CASTSGGRGYTF.

This chain joins TRBV7-9 and TRBJ2-7; no definite D call. With 4 bases removed from V and 5 bases from J, the gap between germline ends came to 9 bases. The CDR3 runs 12 residues. The germline V gene encodes CDR1 SEHNR and CDR2 FQNEAQ (reference sequence). The CDR3 nucleotides are TGTGCCAGCAGCTGGGCCCGGGACGAGCAGTACTTC. As protein: CASSWARDEQYF.

The chain has TRBV11-2 and TRBJ1-1, with D uncertain. CDR1 SGHAT and CDR2 FQNNGV come from the germline V gene. The ends were cut back, 1 base at V and 7 bases at J, with 7 bases in the middle. The CDR3 length is 12 residues. CDR3 sequence: CASSLGGIEAFF. The CDR3 DNA sequence: TGTGCCAGCAGCTTAGGGGGAATTGAAGCTTTCTTT.

The chain joins TRBV5-1 to TRBJ2-5; 11 nucleotides match TRBD2. CDR1 and CDR2 from the germline V gene are SGHRS and YFSETQ. The CDR3 is 15 amino acids. Trimming removed 1 base from V and 5 bases from J; junction bases left unmatched: 4. The DNA of the CDR3 is TGCGCCAGCAGCTTGTTAGCGGGGGGGCCGGAGACCCAGTACTTC. Translating it yields CASSLLAGGPETQYF.

This clone was detected a few times. V usage is TRBV10-3 and J usage is TRBJ1-2; D is perhaps TRBD1 (6 bases). Germline V gene data show CDR1 as ENHRY and CDR2 as SYGVKD. The CDR3 consists of 14 residues. V lost 6 bases and J lost 4, with 15 bases in between. The CDR3 sequence is CAISGGGVAYGYTF. The CDR3 DNA sequence: TGTGCCATCAGCGGGGGCGGAGTCGCCTATGGCTACACCTTC.

This clone was seen only a few times. The chain employs TRBV2 and TRBJ2-3, with D uncertain. The length of the CDR3 is 14 residues. Germline-derived CDR1 and CDR2 are SNHLY and FYNNEI. V lost 3 bases to trimming and J lost 0 bases, with 7 bases between them. Here the CDR3 DNA reads TGTGCCAGCAGTGACGACACAAGCACAGATACGCAGTATTTT. Translating it yields CASSDDTSTDTQYF.

The gene calls are TRBV7-2 and TRBJ2-1, with 10 bases that match TRBD1. The J segment lost 5 bases and the V segment lost 4 bases, leaving 5 bases of the junction unmatched. CDR3 length: 15 amino acids. CDR1 is SGHTA and CDR2 is FQGNSA in the germline V gene. CDR3 bases: TGTGCCAGCAGCTCAGGGACAGGGGCGAACAATGAGCAGTTCTTC. Amino acids: CASSSGTGANNEQFF.